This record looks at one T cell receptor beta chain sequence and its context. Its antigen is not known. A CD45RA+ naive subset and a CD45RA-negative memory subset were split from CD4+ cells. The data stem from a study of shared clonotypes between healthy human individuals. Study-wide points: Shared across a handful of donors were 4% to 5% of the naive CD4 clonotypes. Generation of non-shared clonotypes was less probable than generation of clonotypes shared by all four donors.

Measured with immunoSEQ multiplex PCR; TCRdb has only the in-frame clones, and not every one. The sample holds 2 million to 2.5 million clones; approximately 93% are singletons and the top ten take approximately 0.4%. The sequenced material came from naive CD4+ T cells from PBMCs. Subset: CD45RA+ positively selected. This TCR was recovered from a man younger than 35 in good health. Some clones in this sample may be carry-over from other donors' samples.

The CDR3 DNA reads as TGTGCCAGCAGCTTTCGTATGACTTCCGGAAACACCATATATTTT. It codes for CASSFRMTSGNTIYF. This sequence joins TRBV5-6 and TRBJ1-3, with unresolved D. CDR3 size: 15 residues. With 2 bases removed from V and 4 bases from J, the gap between germline ends came to 13 bases. Per the germline V gene, CDR1 is SGHDT and CDR2 is YYEEEE. The variable domain in full, with the rest retrieved from reference TRBV5-6 and TRBJ1-3, is DAGVTQSPTHLIKTRGQQVTLRCSPKSGHDTVSWYQQALGQGPQFIFQYYEEEERQRGNFPDRFSGHQFPNYSSELNVNALLLGDSALYLCASSFRMTSGNTIYFGEGSWLTVV.